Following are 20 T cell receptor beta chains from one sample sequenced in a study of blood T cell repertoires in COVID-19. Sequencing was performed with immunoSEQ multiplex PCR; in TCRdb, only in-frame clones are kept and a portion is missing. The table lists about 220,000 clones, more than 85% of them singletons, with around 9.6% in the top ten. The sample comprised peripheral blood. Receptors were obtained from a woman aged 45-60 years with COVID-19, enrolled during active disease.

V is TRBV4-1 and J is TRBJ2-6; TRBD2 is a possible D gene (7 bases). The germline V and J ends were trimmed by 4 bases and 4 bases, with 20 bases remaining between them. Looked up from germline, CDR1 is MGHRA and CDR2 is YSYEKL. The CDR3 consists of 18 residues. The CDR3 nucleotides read TGCGCCAGCAGCCTCCTCCGCAGGGGAGGGGCCGGGGCCAACGTCCTGACTTTC. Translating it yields CASSLLRRGGAGANVLTF.

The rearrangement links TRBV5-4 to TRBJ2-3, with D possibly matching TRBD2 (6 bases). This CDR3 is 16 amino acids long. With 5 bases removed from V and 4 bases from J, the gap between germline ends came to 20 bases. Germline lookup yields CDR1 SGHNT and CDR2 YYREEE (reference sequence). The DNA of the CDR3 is TGTGCCAGCAGACCCAGGAGGGGCCTAGTCTCAGATACGCAGTATTTT. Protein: CASRPRRGLVSDTQYF.

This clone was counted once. DNA for the CDR3: TGCGCCAGCAGCTTGGCAGATAACTATGGCTACACCTTC. Protein product: CASSLADNYGYTF. V usage is TRBV5-1 and J usage is TRBJ1-2; D unresolved. This CDR3 contains 13 residues. Germline CDR1 reads SGHRS; CDR2 reads YFSETQ. Trimming removed 0 bases at V and 1 base at J, with 4 bases between.

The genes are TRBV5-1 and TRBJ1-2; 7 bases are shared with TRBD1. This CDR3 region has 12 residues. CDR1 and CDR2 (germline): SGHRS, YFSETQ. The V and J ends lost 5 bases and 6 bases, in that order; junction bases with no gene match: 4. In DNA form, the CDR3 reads TGCGCCAGCAGACGGGACAGTCATGGCTACACCTTC. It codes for CASRRDSHGYTF.

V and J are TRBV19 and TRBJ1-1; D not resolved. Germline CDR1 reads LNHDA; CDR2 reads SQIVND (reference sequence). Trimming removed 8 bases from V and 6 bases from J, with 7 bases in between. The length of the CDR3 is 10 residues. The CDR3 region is CASGSAEAFF. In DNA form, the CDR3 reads TGTGCCAGTGGGAGTGCTGAAGCTTTCTTT.

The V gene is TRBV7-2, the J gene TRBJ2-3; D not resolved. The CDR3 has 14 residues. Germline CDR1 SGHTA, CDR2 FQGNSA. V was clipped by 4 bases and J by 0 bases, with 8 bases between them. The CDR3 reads CASSSFGSTDTQYF. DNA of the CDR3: TGTGCCAGCAGCTCCTTCGGTAGCACAGATACGCAGTATTTT.

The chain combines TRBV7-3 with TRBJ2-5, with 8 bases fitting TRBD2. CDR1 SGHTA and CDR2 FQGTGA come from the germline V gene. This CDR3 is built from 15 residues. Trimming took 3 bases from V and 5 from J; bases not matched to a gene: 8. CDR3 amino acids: CASSFYGGAEETQYF. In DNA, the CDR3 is TGTGCCAGCAGCTTTTACGGGGGGGCCGAGGAGACCCAGTACTTC.

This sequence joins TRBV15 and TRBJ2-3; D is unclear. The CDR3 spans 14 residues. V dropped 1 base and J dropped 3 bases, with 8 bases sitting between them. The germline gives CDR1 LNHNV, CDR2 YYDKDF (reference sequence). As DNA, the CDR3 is TGTGCCACCAGCAGAGGGCCCTTGACAGATACGCAGTATTTT. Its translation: CATSRGPLTDTQYF. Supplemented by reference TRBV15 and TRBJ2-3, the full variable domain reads DAMVIQNPRYQVTQFGKPVTLSCSQTLNHNVMYWYQQKSSQAPKLLFHYYDKDFNNEADTPDNFQSRRPNTSFCFLDIRSPGLGDTAMYLCATSRGPLTDTQYFGPGTRLTVL.

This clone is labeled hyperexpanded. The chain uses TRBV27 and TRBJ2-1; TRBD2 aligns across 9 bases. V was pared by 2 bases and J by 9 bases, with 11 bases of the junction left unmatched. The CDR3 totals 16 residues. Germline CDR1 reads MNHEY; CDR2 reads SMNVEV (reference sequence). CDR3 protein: CASSLIAGDQGREQFF. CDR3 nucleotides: TGTGCCAGCAGTTTAATAGCGGGGGACCAAGGACGTGAGCAGTTCTTC.

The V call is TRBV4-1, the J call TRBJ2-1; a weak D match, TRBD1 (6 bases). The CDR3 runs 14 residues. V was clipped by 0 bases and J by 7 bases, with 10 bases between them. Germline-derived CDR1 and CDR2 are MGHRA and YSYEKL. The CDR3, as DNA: TGCGCCAGCAGCCAAGAGGGGGCGGAGAATGAGCAGTTCTTC. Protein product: CASSQEGAENEQFF.

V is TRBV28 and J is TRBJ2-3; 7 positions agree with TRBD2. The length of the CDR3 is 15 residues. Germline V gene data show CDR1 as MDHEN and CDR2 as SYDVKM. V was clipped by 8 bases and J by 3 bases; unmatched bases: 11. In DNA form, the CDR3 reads TGTGCCAGCTCCATGAGCGGGGTGGGGACAGATACGCAGTATTTT. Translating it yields CASSMSGVGTDTQYF.

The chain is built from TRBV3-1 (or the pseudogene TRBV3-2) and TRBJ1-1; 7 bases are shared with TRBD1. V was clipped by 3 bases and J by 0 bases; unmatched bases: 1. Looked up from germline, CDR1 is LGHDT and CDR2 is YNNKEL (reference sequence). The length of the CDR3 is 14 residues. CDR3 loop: CASSHRGMNTEAFF. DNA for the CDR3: TGTGCCAGCAGCCACAGGGGGATGAACACTGAAGCTTTCTTT.

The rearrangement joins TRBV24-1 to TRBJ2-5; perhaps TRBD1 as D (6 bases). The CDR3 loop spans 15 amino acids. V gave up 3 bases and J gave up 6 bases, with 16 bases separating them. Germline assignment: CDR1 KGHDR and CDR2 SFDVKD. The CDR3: CATSDTSQGLKTQYF. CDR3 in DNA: TGTGCCACCAGTGATACGTCACAGGGCCTCAAGACCCAGTACTTC.

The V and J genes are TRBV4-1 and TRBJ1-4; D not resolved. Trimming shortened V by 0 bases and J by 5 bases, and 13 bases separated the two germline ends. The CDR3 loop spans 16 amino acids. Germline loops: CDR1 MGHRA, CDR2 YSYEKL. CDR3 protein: CASSQDETTGNEKLFF. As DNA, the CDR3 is TGCGCCAGCAGCCAAGATGAGACCACCGGGAATGAAAAACTGTTTTTT.

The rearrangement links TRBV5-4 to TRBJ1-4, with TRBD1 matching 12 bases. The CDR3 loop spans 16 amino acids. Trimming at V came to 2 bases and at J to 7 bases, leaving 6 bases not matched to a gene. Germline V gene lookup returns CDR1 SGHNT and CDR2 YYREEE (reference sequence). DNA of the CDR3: TGTGCCAGCAGCTTCGGGACAGGGGGCGCTGGTGAAAAACTGTTTTTT. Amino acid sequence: CASSFGTGGAGEKLFF. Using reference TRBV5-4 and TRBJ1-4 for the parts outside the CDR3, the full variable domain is ETGVTQSPTHLIKTRGQQVTLRCSSQSGHNTVSWYQQALGQGPQFIFQYYREEENGRGNFPPRFSGLQFPNYSSELNVNALELDDSALYLCASSFGTGGAGEKLFFGSGTQLSVL.

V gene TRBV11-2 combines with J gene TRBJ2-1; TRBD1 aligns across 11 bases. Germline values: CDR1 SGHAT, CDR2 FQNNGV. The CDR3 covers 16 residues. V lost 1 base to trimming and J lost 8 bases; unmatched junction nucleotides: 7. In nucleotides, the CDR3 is TGTGCCAGCAGCTTAGGTTGGACAGGGGGCATCGATGAGCAGTTCTTC. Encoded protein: CASSLGWTGGIDEQFF.

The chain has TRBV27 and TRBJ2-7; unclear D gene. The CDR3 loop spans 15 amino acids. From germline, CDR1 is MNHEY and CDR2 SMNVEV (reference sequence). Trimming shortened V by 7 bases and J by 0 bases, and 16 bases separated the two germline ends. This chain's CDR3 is CASTRKTGFSYEQYF. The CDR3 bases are TGTGCCAGCACCCGAAAAACCGGTTTCTCCTACGAGCAGTACTTC.

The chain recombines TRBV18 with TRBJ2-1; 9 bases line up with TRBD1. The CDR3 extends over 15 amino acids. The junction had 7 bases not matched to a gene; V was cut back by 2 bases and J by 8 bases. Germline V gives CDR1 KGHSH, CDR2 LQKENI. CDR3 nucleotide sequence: TGTGCCAGCTCACCAACCGGGACAGGGTCGCATGAGCAGTTCTTC. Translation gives CASSPTGTGSHEQFF.

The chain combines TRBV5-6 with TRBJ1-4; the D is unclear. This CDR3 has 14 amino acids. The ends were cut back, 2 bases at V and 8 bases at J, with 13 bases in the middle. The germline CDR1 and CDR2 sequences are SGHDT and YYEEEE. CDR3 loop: CASSFGPLGEKLFF. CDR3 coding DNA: TGTGCCAGCAGCTTCGGTCCCCTCGGGGAAAAACTGTTTTTT. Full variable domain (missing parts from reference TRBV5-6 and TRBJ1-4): DAGVTQSPTHLIKTRGQQVTLRCSPKSGHDTVSWYQQALGQGPQFIFQYYEEEERQRGNFPDRFSGHQFPNYSSELNVNALLLGDSALYLCASSFGPLGEKLFFGSGTQLSVL.

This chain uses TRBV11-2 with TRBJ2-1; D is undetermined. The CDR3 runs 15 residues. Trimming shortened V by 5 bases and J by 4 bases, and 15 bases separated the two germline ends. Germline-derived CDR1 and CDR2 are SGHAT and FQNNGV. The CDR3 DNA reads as TGTGCCAGCAGCCCCCGTACTGACTCATACAATGAGCAGTTCTTC. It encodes CASSPRTDSYNEQFF.